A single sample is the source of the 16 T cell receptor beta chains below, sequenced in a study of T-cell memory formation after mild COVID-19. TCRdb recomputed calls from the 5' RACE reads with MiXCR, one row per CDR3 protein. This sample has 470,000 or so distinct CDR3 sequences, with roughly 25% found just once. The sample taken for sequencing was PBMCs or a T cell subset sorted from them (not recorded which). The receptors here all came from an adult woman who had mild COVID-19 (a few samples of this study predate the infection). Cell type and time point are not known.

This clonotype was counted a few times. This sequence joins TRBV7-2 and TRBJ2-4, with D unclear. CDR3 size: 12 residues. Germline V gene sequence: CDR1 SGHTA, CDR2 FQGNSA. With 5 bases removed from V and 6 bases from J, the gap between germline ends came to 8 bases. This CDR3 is CASSLGPNIQYF. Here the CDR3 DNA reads TGTGCCAGCAGCCTTGGACCAAACATTCAGTACTTC.

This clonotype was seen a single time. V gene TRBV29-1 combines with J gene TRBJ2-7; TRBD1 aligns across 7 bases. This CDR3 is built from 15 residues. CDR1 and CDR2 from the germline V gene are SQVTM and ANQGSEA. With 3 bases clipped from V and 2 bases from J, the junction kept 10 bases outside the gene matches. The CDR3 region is CSVEGYRQGAYEQYF. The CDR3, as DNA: TGCAGCGTTGAGGGGTACCGGCAGGGGGCCTACGAGCAGTACTTC.

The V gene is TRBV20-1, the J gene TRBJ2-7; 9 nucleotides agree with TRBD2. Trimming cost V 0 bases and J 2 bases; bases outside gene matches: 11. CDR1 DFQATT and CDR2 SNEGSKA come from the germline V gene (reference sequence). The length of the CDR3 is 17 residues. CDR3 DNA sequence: TGCAGTGCTAGAGATCAGCTAGCGGGGCACATGGCCTACGAGCAGTACTTC. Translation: CSARDQLAGHMAYEQYF.

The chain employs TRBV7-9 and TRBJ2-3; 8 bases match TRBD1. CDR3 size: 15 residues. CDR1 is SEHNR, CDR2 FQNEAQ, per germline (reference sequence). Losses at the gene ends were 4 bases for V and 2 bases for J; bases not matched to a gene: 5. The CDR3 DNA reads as TGTGCCAGCAGCTCTCGGACAGGGTACACAGATACGCAGTATTTT. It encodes CASSSRTGYTDTQYF.

CDR3 nucleotides: TGTGCCAGCAGGGCCCCCGGGACAGGGGGCCATGGCTACACCTTC. Translating gives CASRAPGTGGHGYTF. The chain uses TRBV2 and TRBJ1-2; 12 positions agree with TRBD1. Germline assignment: CDR1 SNHLY and CDR2 FYNNEI. The CDR3 is 15 residues long. V lost 6 bases, J lost 6 bases, and 8 bases stayed unmatched.

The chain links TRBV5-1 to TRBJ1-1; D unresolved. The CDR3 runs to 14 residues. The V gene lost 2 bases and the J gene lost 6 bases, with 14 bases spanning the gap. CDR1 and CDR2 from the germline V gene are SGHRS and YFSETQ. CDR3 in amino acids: CASSFGRQIPEAFF. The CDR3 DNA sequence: TGCGCCAGCAGCTTTGGACGTCAGATCCCTGAAGCTTTCTTT.

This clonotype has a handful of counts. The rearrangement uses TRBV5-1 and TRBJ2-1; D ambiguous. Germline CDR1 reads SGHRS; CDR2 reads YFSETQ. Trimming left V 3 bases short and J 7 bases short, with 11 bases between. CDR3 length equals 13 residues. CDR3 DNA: TGCGCCAGCAGCTCGATACAGACTAATGAGCAGTTCTTC. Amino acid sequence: CASSSIQTNEQFF.

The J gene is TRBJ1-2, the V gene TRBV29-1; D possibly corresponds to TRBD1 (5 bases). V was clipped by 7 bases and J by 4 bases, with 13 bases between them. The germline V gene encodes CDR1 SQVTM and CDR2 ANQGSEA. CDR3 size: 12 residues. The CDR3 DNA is TGCAGCGCAGGGACTGCAAGCTATGGCTACACCTTC. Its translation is CSAGTASYGYTF.

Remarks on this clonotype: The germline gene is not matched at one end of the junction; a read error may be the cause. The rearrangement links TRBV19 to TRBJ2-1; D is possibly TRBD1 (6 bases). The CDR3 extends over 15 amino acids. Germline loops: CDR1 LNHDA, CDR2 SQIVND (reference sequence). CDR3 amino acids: CASSVDRSSYNEQFF. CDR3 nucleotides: TGTGCCAGTAGTGTAGACAGGAGCTCCTACAATGAGCAGTTCTTC.

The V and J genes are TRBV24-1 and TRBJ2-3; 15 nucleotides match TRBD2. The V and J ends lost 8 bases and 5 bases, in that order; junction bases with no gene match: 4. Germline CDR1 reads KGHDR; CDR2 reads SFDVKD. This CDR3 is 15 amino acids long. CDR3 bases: TGTGCCACCACGGGACTAGCGGGAGGAAGAGATACGCAGTATTTT. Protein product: CATTGLAGGRDTQYF.

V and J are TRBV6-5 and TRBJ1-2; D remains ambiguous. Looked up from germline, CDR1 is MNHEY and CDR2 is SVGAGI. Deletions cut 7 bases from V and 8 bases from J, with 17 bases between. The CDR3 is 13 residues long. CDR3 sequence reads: CASKAVDRPGYTF. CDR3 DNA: TGTGCCAGCAAAGCCGTAGATCGCCCGGGCTACACCTTC.

The chain's CDR3 is CASSQTPNVLTF. CDR3 DNA sequence: TGTGCCAGCAGCCAAACCCCCAACGTCCTGACTTTC. V is TRBV14 and J is TRBJ2-6; no firm D call. The germline V gene has CDR1 SGHDN and CDR2 FVKESK. The CDR3 runs 12 residues. Between the trimmed V and J ends, which lost 2 bases and 8 bases, there was a span of 4 bases. The whole variable domain, remainder taken from reference TRBV14 and TRBJ2-6, is EAGVTQFPSHSVIEKGQTVTLRCDPISGHDNLYWYRRVMGKEIKFLLHFVKESKQDESGMPNNRFLAERTGGTYSTLKVQPAELEDSGVYFCASSQTPNVLTFGAGSRLTVL.

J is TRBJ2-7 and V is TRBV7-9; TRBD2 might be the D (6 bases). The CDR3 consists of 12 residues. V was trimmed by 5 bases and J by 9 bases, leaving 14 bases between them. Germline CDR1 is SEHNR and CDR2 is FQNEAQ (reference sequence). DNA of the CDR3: TGTGCCAGCAGCCTCGGGGGTCTGGGGCAGTACTTC. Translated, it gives CASSLGGLGQYF.

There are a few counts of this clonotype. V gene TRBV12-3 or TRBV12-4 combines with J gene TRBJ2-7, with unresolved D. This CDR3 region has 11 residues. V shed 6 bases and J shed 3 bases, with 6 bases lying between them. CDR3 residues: CASSPNYEQYF. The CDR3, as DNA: TGTGCCAGCAGCCCCAACTACGAGCAGTACTTC.

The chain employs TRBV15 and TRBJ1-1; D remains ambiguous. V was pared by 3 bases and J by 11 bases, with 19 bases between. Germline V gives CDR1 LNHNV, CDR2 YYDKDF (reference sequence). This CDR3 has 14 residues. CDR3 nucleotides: TGTGCCACCAGCAGCCCACCCGTCCCCACGGAGGCTTTCTTT. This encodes CATSSPPVPTEAFF.

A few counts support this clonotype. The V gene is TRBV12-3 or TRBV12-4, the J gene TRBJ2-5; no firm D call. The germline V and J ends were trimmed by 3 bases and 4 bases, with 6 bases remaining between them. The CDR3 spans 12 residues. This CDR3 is CASSFVPETQYF. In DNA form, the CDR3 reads TGTGCCAGCAGTTTCGTCCCAGAGACCCAGTACTTC.